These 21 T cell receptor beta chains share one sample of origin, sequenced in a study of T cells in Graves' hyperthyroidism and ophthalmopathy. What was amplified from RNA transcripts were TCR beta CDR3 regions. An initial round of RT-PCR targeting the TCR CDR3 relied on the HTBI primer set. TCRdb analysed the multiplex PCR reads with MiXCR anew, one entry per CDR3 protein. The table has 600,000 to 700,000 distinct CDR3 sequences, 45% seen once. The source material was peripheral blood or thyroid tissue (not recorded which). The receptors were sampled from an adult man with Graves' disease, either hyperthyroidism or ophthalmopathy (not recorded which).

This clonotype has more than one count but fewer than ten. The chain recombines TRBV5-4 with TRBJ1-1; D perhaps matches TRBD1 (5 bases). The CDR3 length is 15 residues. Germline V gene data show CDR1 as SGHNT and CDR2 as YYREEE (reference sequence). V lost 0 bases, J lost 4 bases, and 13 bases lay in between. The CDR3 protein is CASSLVSQGGTEAFF. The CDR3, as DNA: TGTGCCAGCAGCTTGGTTTCCCAGGGCGGCACTGAAGCTTTCTTT. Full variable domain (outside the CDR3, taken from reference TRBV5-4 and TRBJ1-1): ETGVTQSPTHLIKTRGQQVTLRCSSQSGHNTVSWYQQALGQGPQFIFQYYREEENGRGNFPPRFSGLQFPNYSSELNVNALELDDSALYLCASSLVSQGGTEAFFGQGTRLTVV.

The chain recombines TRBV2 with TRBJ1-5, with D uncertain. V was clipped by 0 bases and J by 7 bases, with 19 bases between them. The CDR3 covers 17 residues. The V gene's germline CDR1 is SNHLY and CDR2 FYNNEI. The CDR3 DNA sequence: TGTGCCAGCAGTGAAGCAAGCCGTTGGGTGTCCGGCCAGCCCCAGCATTTT. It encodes CASSEASRWVSGQPQHF.

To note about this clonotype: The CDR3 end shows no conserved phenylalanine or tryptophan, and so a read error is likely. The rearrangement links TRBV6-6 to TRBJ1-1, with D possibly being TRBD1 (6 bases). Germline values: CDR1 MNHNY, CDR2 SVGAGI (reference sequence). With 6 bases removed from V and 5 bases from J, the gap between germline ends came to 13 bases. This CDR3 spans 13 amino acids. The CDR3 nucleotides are TGTGCCAGCAGCAACACAGGGTATACTGAAGCTTTCCTT. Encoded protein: CASSNTGYTEAFL.

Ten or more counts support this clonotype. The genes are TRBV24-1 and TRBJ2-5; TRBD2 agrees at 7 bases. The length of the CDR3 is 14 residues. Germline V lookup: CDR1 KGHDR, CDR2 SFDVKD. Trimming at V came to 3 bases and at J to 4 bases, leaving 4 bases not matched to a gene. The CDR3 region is CATSDGRALETQYF. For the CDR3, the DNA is TGTGCCACCAGTGATGGGAGGGCCTTAGAGACCCAGTACTTC.

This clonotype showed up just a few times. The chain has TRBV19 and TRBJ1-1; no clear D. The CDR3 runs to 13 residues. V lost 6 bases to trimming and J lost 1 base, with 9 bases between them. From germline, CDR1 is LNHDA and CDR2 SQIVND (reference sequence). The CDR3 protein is CASSQYGNTEAFF. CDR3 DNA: TGTGCCAGTAGCCAGTACGGGAACACTGAAGCTTTCTTT.

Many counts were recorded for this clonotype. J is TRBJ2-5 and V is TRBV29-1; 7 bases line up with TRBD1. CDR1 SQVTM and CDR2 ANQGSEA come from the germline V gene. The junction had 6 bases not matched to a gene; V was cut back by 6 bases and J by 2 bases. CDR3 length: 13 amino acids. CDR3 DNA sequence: TGCAGCGTCGACAGGGCTGATCAAGAGACCCAGTACTTC. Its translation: CSVDRADQETQYF.

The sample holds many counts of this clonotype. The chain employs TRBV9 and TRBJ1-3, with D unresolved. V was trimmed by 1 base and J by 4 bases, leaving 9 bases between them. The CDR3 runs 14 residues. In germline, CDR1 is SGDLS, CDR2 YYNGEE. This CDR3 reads CASSVTLTGNTIYF. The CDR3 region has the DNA TGTGCCAGCAGCGTAACCCTTACCGGAAACACCATATATTTT.

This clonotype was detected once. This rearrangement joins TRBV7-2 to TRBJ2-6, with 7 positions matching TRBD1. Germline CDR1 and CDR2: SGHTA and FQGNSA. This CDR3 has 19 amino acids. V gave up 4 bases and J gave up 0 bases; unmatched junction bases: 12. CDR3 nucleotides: TGTGCCAGCAGCTCGCACGACCTACAGGGGAGCTCTGGGGCCAACGTCCTGACTTTC. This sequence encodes CASSSHDLQGSSGANVLTF.

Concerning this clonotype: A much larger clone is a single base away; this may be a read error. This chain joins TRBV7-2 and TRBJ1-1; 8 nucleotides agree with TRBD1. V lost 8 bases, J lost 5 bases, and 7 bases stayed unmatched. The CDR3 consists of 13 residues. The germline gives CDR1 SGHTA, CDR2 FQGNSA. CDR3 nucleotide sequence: TGTGCCAGCCACCAACGACAGGGGACTGAAGCTTTCTTT. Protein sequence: CASHQRQGTEAFF.

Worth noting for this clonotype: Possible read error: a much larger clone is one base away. CDR3 DNA sequence: TGCAGTGGCCTTGACCGAGACACCTACGAGCAGTACTTC. This gives the protein CSGLDRDTYEQYF. The rearrangement uses TRBV29-1 and TRBJ2-7; D remains ambiguous. Germline CDR1 is SQVTM and CDR2 is ANQGSEA. This CDR3 has 13 amino acids.

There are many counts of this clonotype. Here the CDR3 DNA reads TGCAGCGTTGAAACTCCTGACTACGAGCAGTACTTC. Protein: CSVETPDYEQYF. The rearrangement uses TRBV29-1 and TRBJ2-7, with D unclear. This CDR3 is built from 12 residues. V lost 2 bases to trimming and J lost 3 bases, with 8 bases between them. The germline V gene encodes CDR1 SQVTM and CDR2 ANQGSEA.

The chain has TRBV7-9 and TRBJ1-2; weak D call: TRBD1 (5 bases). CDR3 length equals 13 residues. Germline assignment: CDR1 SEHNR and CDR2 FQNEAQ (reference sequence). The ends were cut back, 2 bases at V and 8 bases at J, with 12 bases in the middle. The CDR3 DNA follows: TGTGCCAGCAGCTTACTGGGGGACGGGGGCTACACCTTC. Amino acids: CASSLLGDGGYTF.

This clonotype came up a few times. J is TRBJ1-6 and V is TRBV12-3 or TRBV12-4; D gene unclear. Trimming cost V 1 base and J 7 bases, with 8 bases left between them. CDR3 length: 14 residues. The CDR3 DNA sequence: TGTGCCAGCAGTTTAGTGGGTCAGAATTCACCCCTCCACTTT. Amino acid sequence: CASSLVGQNSPLHF.

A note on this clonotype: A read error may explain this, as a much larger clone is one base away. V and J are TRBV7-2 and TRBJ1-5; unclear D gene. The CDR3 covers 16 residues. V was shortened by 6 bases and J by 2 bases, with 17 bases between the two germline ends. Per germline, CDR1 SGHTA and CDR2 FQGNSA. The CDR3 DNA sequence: TGTGCCAGCAGTGAGTCAGGAGGGTCGCGCAATCAGCCCCAGCATTTT. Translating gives CASSESGGSRNQPQHF. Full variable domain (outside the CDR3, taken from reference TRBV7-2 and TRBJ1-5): GAGVSQSPSNKVTEKGKDVELRCDPISGHTALYWYRQSLGQGLEFLIYFQGNSAPDKSGLPSDRFSAERTGGSVSTLTIQRTQQEDSAVYLCASSESGGSRNQPQHFGDGTRLSIL.

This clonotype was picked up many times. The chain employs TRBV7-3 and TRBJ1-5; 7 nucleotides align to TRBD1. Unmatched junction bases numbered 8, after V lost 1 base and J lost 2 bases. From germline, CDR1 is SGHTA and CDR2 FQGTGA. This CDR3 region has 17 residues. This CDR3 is CASSLNLRQGGNQPQHF. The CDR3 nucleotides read TGTGCCAGCAGCTTAAACCTAAGACAGGGCGGCAATCAGCCCCAGCATTTT.

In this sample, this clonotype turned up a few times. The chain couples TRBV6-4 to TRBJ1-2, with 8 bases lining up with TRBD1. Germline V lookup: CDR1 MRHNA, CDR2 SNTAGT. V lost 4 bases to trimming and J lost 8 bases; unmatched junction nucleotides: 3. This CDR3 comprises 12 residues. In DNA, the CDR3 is TGTGCCAGCAGTGGGACAGGGAGCGGCTACACCTTC. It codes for CASSGTGSGYTF.

The chain's CDR3 is CATSDPVRDRVYTGELFF. CDR3 coding DNA: TGTGCCACCAGTGATCCCGTTCGGGACAGGGTATACACCGGGGAGCTGTTTTTT. The V gene is TRBV24-1, the J gene TRBJ2-2, with 9 bases fitting TRBD1. V dropped 3 bases and J dropped 3; count of bases not matched to a gene: 10. CDR3 length: 18 residues. Germline V CDR1 and CDR2: KGHDR, SFDVKD.

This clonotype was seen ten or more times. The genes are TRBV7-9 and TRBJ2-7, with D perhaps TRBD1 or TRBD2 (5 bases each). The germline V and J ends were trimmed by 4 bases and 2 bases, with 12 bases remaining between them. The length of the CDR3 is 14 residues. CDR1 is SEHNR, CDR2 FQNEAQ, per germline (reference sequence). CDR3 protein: CASSYRDQPYEQYF. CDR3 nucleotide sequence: TGTGCCAGCAGCTACCGGGACCAACCCTACGAGCAGTACTTC. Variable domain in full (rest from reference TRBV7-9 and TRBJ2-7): DTGVSQNPRHKITKRGQNVTFRCDPISEHNRLYWYRQTLGQGPEFLTYFQNEAQLEKSRLLSDRFSAERPKGSFSTLEIQRTEQGDSAMYLCASSYRDQPYEQYFGPGTRLTVT.

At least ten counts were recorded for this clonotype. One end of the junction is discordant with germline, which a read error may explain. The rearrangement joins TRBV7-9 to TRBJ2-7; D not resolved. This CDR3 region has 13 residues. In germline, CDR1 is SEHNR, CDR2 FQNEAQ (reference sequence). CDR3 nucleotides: TGCGCCAGCAGCTTGGTTGGGAACTACGAGCAGTACTTC. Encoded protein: CASSLVGNYEQYF.

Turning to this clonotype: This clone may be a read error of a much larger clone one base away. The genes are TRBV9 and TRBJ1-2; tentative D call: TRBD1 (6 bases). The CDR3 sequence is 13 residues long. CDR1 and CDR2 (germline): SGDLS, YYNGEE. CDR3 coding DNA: TGTGTCAGCAGCGTTCAGGGGTTCTATGGCTACACCTTC. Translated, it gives CVSSVQGFYGYTF.

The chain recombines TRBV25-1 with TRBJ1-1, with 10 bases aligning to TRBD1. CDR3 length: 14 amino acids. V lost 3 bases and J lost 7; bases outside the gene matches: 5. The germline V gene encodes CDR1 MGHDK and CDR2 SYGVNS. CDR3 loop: CASSDSTGGNEAFF. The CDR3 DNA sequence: TGTGCCAGCAGTGATTCGACAGGGGGCAATGAAGCTTTCTTT.